This T cell receptor (beta chain) was identified during a study of cytomegalovirus exposure and HLA in healthy donors. The PCR was carried out with 60 Vbeta primers and 13 Jbeta primers. Using immunoSEQ multiplex PCR, the repertoire was profiled, and TCRdb retains in-frame clones only, with some absent. This table has about 200,000 clones, 60% to 85% appearing once. Per the germline V gene, CDR1 is SGHRS and CDR2 is YFSETQ. V lost 0 bases to trimming and J lost 6 bases, with 13 bases between them. The CDR3 runs to 15 residues. The gene calls are TRBV5-1 and TRBJ2-1; a weak D match, TRBD2 (6 bases). The source of this sequence is a man aged 35 to 55 in good health and CMV-seronegative. Material: PBMCs. The CDR3 sequence: CASSLGGDSRNEQFF. The CDR3 region has the DNA TGCGCCAGCAGCTTGGGTGGGGACTCGCGCAATGAGCAGTTCTTC.